These 29 T cell receptor beta chains were sequenced from one sample in a study of blood T cell repertoires in COVID-19. TCRdb keeps only in-frame clones here, not all; method: immunoSEQ multiplex PCR. The profile shows roughly 40,000 clones, around nine tenths of them singletons. The sample consisted of peripheral blood. All receptors derive from a woman in her thirties or forties with acute or convalescent COVID-19.

The chain uses TRBV27 and TRBJ1-1, with unresolved D. V was cut by 5 bases and J by 1 base, with 5 bases left in between. CDR3 length: 12 residues. CDR1 MNHEY and CDR2 SMNVEV come from the germline V gene (reference sequence). In nucleotides, the CDR3 is TGTGCCAGCAGTCCCAGGAACACTGAAGCTTTCTTT. Protein sequence: CASSPRNTEAFF.

This sequence joins TRBV5-5 and TRBJ1-1; D ambiguous. The CDR3 length is 15 residues. V lost 4 bases to trimming and J lost 1 base, with 14 bases between them. The germline gives CDR1 SGHKS, CDR2 YYEKEE (reference sequence). Written as DNA, the CDR3 is TGTGCCAGCAGCCTTTTGGACTGGGAGAACACTGAAGCTTTCTTT. Its translation: CASSLLDWENTEAFF.

The gene calls are TRBV6-2 or TRBV6-3 and TRBJ1-2, with 8 nucleotides matching TRBD1. Germline loops: CDR1 MNHEY, CDR2 SVGEGT. The length of the CDR3 is 16 residues. Unmatched junction bases numbered 5, after V lost 1 base and J lost 1 base. CDR3 sequence (DNA): TGTGCCAGCAGTTACTTGGACAGGGTTCATAACTATGGCTACACCTTC. Translated: CASSYLDRVHNYGYTF.

The chain uses TRBV19 and TRBJ1-2; D is perhaps TRBD1 (5 bases). The CDR3 covers 15 residues. The germline V gene has CDR1 LNHDA and CDR2 SQIVND (reference sequence). With 5 bases removed from V and 1 base from J, the gap between germline ends came to 14 bases. DNA of the CDR3: TGTGCCAGTAGTCCCCAAGGGGTGGATAACTATGGCTACACCTTC. Protein product: CASSPQGVDNYGYTF.

The V and J genes are TRBV25-1 and TRBJ2-1; 12 bases map to TRBD1. Germline-derived CDR1 and CDR2 are MGHDK and SYGVNS. The CDR3 length is 18 residues. V dropped 2 bases and J dropped 1; count of bases not matched to a gene: 6. CDR3 DNA: TGTGCCAGCAGTGAACTGGGACAGGGGGCCCCATCCTACAATGAGCAGTTCTTC. It is translated as CASSELGQGAPSYNEQFF.

The gene calls are TRBV7-7 and TRBJ1-1; tentative D call: TRBD1 (5 bases). The CDR3 has 14 amino acids. V lost 5 bases to trimming and J lost 5 bases, with 15 bases between them. CDR1 and CDR2 from the germline V gene are SSHAT and FNYEAQ (reference sequence). CDR3 DNA: TGTGCCAGCAGCCCCTTGGGGGGGGAAACTGAAGCTTTCTTT. Its protein product is CASSPLGGETEAFF.

The chain is built from TRBV5-8 and TRBJ1-4; D gene ambiguous. Per the germline V gene, CDR1 is SGHTS and CDR2 is YDEGEE. The CDR3 has 15 residues. V lost 4 bases and J lost 0, with 10 bases in between. As DNA, the CDR3 is TGTGCCAGCAGCCCGGAGTCGGCAACTAATGAAAAACTGTTTTTT. It encodes CASSPESATNEKLFF.

There are a few counts of this clone. The rearrangement joins TRBV4-3 to TRBJ1-2; D gene unclear. Trimming shortened V by 0 bases and J by 2 bases, and 7 bases separated the two germline ends. The CDR3 has 14 amino acids. Germline CDR1 is LGHNA and CDR2 is YSLEER. CDR3 region: CASSQDSSNYGYTF. The CDR3 bases are TGCGCCAGCAGCCAAGACAGTTCGAACTATGGCTACACCTTC.

V is TRBV6-6 and J is TRBJ1-6; TRBD1 is a possible D gene (5 bases). The CDR3 sequence is 15 residues long. From germline, CDR1 is MNHNY and CDR2 SVGAGI (reference sequence). Trimming pared 6 bases from V and 13 bases from J, leaving 22 bases between. The CDR3 DNA reads as TGTGCCAGCAGCCCGGGGGGGGACCTGGGATTCCCCCTCCACTTT. Translating gives CASSPGGDLGFPLHF.

This rearrangement joins TRBV28 to TRBJ2-1; D may be TRBD1 (5 bases). Germline assignment: CDR1 MDHEN and CDR2 SYDVKM. The CDR3 loop spans 13 amino acids. The germline V and J ends were trimmed by 5 bases and 4 bases, with 9 bases remaining between them. The CDR3: CASSRQQYNEQFF. The CDR3 nucleotides are TGTGCCAGCAGTAGACAGCAGTACAATGAGCAGTTCTTC.

This sequence joins TRBV9 and TRBJ1-2; D uncertain. CDR1 SGDLS and CDR2 YYNGEE come from the germline V gene. CDR3 size: 15 residues. V shed 3 bases and J shed 5 bases, with 17 bases lying between them. The CDR3: CASSADVGREYGYTF. In DNA, the CDR3 is TGTGCCAGCAGCGCTGACGTCGGGAGGGAATATGGCTACACCTTC.

The chain is built from TRBV7-2 and TRBJ1-1; D gene unclear. In germline, CDR1 is SGHTA, CDR2 FQGNSA. V gave up 4 bases and J gave up 0 bases, with 9 bases separating them. This CDR3 is built from 14 residues. CDR3 loop: CASSSANMNTEAFF. The CDR3 DNA sequence: TGTGCCAGCAGCTCAGCTAACATGAACACTGAAGCTTTCTTT. Full variable domain (missing parts from reference TRBV7-2 and TRBJ1-1): GAGVSQSPSNKVTEKGKDVELRCDPISGHTALYWYRQSLGQGLEFLIYFQGNSAPDKSGLPSDRFSAERTGGSVSTLTIQRTQQEDSAVYLCASSSANMNTEAFFGQGTRLTVV.

The chain uses TRBV29-1 and TRBJ2-7; D possibly corresponds to TRBD1 (6 bases). Germline-derived CDR1 and CDR2 are SQVTM and ANQGSEA. The CDR3 contains 13 residues. Between the trimmed V and J ends, which lost 4 bases and 1 base, there was a span of 11 bases. Written as DNA, the CDR3 is TGCAGCGTTGGAGTAACAGGGTCCTACGAGCAGTACTTC. Translating gives CSVGVTGSYEQYF.

The chain joins TRBV30 to TRBJ1-4; D gene ambiguous. The CDR3 sequence is 15 residues long. Germline V gives CDR1 GTSNPN, CDR2 SVGIG (reference sequence). Deletions cut 0 bases from V and 7 bases from J, with 15 bases between. Here the CDR3 reads CAWSVRRGLGEKLFF. CDR3 sequence (DNA): TGTGCCTGGAGTGTACGGCGGGGTTTGGGTGAAAAACTGTTTTTT.

The chain recombines TRBV7-9 with TRBJ2-3, with TRBD2 matching 9 bases. CDR1 and CDR2 from the germline V gene are SEHNR and FQNEAQ (reference sequence). V shed 6 bases, J shed 6 bases, and the junction held 13 bases outside the gene matches. The CDR3 has 16 residues. CDR3 protein: CASSSFGTSLTDTQYF. For the CDR3, the DNA is TGTGCCAGCAGTAGTTTCGGGACTAGCCTGACGGATACGCAGTATTTT.

The rearrangement uses TRBV12-3 or TRBV12-4 and TRBJ1-5; D gene ambiguous. The ends were cut back, 2 bases at V and 7 bases at J, with 6 bases in the middle. The CDR3 is made up of 12 amino acids. For the CDR3, the DNA is TGTGCCAGCAGTTTACTCGTCCAGCCCCAGCATTTT. Its protein is CASSLLVQPQHF.

The chain is built from TRBV5-1 and TRBJ1-2; 9 nucleotides match TRBD1. The trim removed 4 bases at V and 1 base at J, leaving 8 bases unmatched. CDR1 SGHRS and CDR2 YFSETQ come from the germline V gene. The CDR3 runs to 16 residues. The CDR3 loop reads CASSPTGGVVNYGYTF. The DNA for the CDR3 is TGCGCCAGCAGCCCGACAGGGGGGGTCGTTAACTATGGCTACACCTTC.

The chain has TRBV30 and TRBJ1-5; 9 bases map to TRBD1. The CDR3 contains 14 residues. Unmatched junction bases numbered 3, after V lost 3 bases and J lost 3 bases. Germline V gene sequence: CDR1 GTSNPN, CDR2 SVGIG (reference sequence). DNA of the CDR3: TGTGCCTGGAGGGGACAGGGCTTCAATCAGCCCCAGCATTTT. Its protein is CAWRGQGFNQPQHF.

V and J are TRBV9 and TRBJ2-3; 9 bases agree with TRBD2. Unmatched junction bases numbered 12, after V lost 0 bases and J lost 4 bases. The CDR3 has 18 amino acids. Germline assignment: CDR1 SGDLS and CDR2 YYNGEE. This chain's CDR3 is CASSVGLRGGRVADTQYF. The CDR3 nucleotides read TGTGCCAGCAGCGTAGGGTTAAGGGGCGGGAGGGTAGCAGATACGCAGTATTTT.

This chain links TRBV10-1 with TRBJ1-1; weak D call: TRBD1 (5 bases). The CDR3 extends over 14 amino acids. V dropped 6 bases and J dropped 1 base, with 12 bases sitting between them. Germline V gene lookup returns CDR1 WNHNN and CDR2 SYGVQD (reference sequence). CDR3 sequence (DNA): TGCGCCAGCAGAGCCCTGACAGAGAACACTGAAGCTTTCTTT. It is translated as CASRALTENTEAFF.

This chain links TRBV7-2 with TRBJ2-7; 7 bases are a match to TRBD1. With 5 bases clipped from V and 0 bases from J, the junction kept 10 bases outside the gene matches. Germline V gene lookup returns CDR1 SGHTA and CDR2 FQGNSA. The CDR3 extends over 16 amino acids. This CDR3 is CASSLRQGRSSYEQYF. CDR3 in DNA: TGTGCCAGCAGCCTAAGACAGGGAAGGTCCTCCTACGAGCAGTACTTC.

This clone was recorded a few times. Germline is not matched at one junction end, which may reflect a read error. The chain links TRBV30 to TRBJ1-3, with no clear D. This CDR3 region has 13 residues. Germline V gene lookup returns CDR1 GTSNPN and CDR2 SVGIG (reference sequence). The CDR3 nucleotides read TGTGCCTGGAGCAAAGGGAGTGGAGACACCATATATTTT. This encodes CAWSKGSGDTIYF.

CDR3 residues: CASSLNRGNTGELFF. The CDR3 nucleotides read TGCGCCAGCAGCTTGAACCGGGGGAACACCGGGGAGCTGTTTTTT. The chain joins TRBV5-1 to TRBJ2-2; the D gene is possibly TRBD2 (5 bases). This CDR3 has 15 residues. V was clipped by 1 base and J by 1 base, with 8 bases between them. The V gene's germline CDR1 is SGHRS and CDR2 YFSETQ.

CDR3 in amino acids: CASSFSGTFRNEKLFF. In DNA form, the CDR3 reads TGTGCCAGCAGTTTTTCGGGGACATTTAGAAATGAAAAACTGTTTTTT. This sequence joins TRBV28 and TRBJ1-4, with D perhaps matching TRBD1 (6 bases). V was pared by 3 bases and J by 5 bases, with 16 bases between. This CDR3 is 16 amino acids long. CDR1 is MDHEN and CDR2 is SYDVKM in the germline V gene. Supplemented by reference TRBV28 and TRBJ1-4, the full variable domain reads DVKVTQSSRYLVKRTGEKVFLECVQDMDHENMFWYRQDPGLGLRLIYFSYDVKMKEKGDIPEGYSVSREKKERFSLILESASTNQTSMYLCASSFSGTFRNEKLFFGSGTQLSVL.

The rearrangement joins TRBV10-3 to TRBJ2-3, with 10 bases aligning to TRBD1. Germline trimming cut 3 bases from V and 4 bases from J; bases unmatched to any gene: 4. The CDR3 is 15 amino acids. From germline, CDR1 is ENHRY and CDR2 SYGVKD. The chain's CDR3 is CAISDGQGGPDTQYF. DNA for the CDR3: TGTGCCATCAGTGATGGACAGGGGGGGCCAGATACGCAGTATTTT.

The chain links TRBV6-5 to TRBJ1-1; no clear D. Trimming cost V 2 bases and J 7 bases, with 14 bases left between them. The V gene's germline CDR1 is MNHEY and CDR2 SVGAGI. The CDR3 consists of 14 residues. The CDR3 spells CASSYRGGLLEAFF. CDR3 bases: TGTGCCAGCAGTTACCGTGGTGGGCTACTTGAAGCTTTCTTT.

The J gene is TRBJ2-1, the V gene TRBV19; 8 bases are a match to TRBD2. Losses at the gene ends were 5 bases for V and 1 base for J; bases not matched to a gene: 4. The CDR3 is 15 residues long. CDR1 is LNHDA and CDR2 is SQIVND in the germline V gene (reference sequence). The DNA for the CDR3 is TGTGCCAGTAGTTATGGCGGGAGGTCCTACAATGAGCAGTTCTTC. Translated: CASSYGGRSYNEQFF. Complete variable domain (other parts from reference TRBV19 and TRBJ2-1): DGGITQSPKYLFRKEGQNVTLSCEQNLNHDAMYWYRQDPGQGLRLIYYSQIVNDFQKGDIAEGYSVSREKKESFPLTVTSAQKNPTAFYLCASSYGGRSYNEQFFGPGTRLTVL.

V and J are TRBV28 and TRBJ2-3; 11 bases fit TRBD2. The CDR3 runs to 18 residues. With 3 bases clipped from V and 2 bases from J, the junction kept 10 bases outside the gene matches. Germline assignment: CDR1 MDHEN and CDR2 SYDVKM. The CDR3 protein is CASSFLRLAGLLTDTQYF. The CDR3 region has the DNA TGTGCCAGCAGTTTCCTTAGACTAGCGGGGCTACTCACAGATACGCAGTATTTT.

CDR3 in DNA: TGTGCCAGCAGCCTGCGACTCTATGGCTACACCTTC. The encoded protein is CASSLRLYGYTF. The J gene is TRBJ1-2, the V gene TRBV5-8; D ambiguous. The germline CDR1 and CDR2 sequences are SGHTS and YDEGEE. Trimming removed 4 bases from V and 4 bases from J, with 8 bases in between. The CDR3 has 12 amino acids.